This section outlines one T cell receptor (beta chain) sequence together with its context. Its matching antigen is unknown. The data are from a study of OX40 agonist ivuxolimab in advanced cancers. In the study overall: Of mixed ages from about 23 to 79 and averaging about 60 years, the group was more than 65% male. In three patients, partial responses were observed, one with hepatocellular carcinoma and two with cutaneous melanoma.

Study-wide points: CD4+ T cells averaged fewer expanded clones than CD8+ T cells. Clones of CD4+ and CD8+ blood T cells grew by week 6 at doses of 0.1 to 3.0 mg/kg.

Sequencing used immunoSEQ multiplex PCR; TCRdb keeps in-frame clones, though not all of them. Of around 100,000 clones listed, around 87% are singletons. Sample: CD4+ or CD8+ T cells sorted from blood, taken in a trial of the OX40 agonist ivuxolimab. The TCR was taken from an adult with an advanced solid tumor such as melanoma, head and neck, liver or kidney cancer.

In DNA form, the CDR3 reads TGTGCCAGCAGTTTGGGGCGGTACAATCAGCCCCAGCATTTT. Translating gives CASSLGRYNQPQHF. J is TRBJ1-5 and V is TRBV28, with D possibly TRBD1 on 5 matching bases. The V gene lost 3 bases and the J gene lost 3 bases, with 9 bases spanning the gap. In germline, CDR1 is MDHEN, CDR2 SYDVKM. The CDR3 length is 14 residues.